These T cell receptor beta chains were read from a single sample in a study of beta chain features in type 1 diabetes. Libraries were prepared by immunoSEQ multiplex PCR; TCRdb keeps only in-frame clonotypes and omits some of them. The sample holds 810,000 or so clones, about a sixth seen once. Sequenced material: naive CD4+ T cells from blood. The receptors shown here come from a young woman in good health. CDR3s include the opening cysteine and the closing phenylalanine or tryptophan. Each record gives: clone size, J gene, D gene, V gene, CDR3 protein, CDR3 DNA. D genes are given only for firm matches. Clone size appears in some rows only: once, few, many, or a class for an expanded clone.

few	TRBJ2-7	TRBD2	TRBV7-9	CASSLSAGVSEQYF	TGTGCCAGCAGCTTATCAGCGGGAGTCAGCGAGCAGTACTTC
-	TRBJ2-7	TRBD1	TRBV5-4	CASSSRTGGASGPYEQYF	TGTGCCAGCAGCTCCCGGACAGGGGGCGCGTCGGGCCCCTACGAGCAGTACTTC
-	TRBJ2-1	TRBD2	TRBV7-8	CASRRTSGGYNEQFF	TGTGCCAGCAGGCGAACTAGCGGGGGCTACAATGAGCAGTTCTTC
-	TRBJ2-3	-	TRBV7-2	CASSLGAATDTQYF	TGTGCCAGCAGCTTAGGGGCCGCGACAGATACGCAGTATTTT
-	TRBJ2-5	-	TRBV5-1	CASSLVAGKETQYF	TGCGCCAGCAGCTTGGTTGCCGGGAAAGAGACCCAGTACTTC
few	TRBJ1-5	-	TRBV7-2	CASSLGEGQPQHF	TGTGCCAGCAGCTTAGGAGAGGGTCAGCCCCAGCATTTT
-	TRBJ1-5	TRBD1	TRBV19	CASSTRTGEGQPQHF	TGTGCCAGTAGTACTAGGACAGGGGAAGGCCAGCCCCAGCATTTT
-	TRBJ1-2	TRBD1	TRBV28	CASSAGRRGLGYGYTF	TGTGCCAGCAGTGCCGGCCGGAGGGGGCTTGGCTATGGCTACACCTTC
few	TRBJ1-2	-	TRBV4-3	CASSQDPTPGRNGYTF	TGCGCCAGCAGCCAAGATCCGACTCCGGGACGCAACGGATACACCTTC
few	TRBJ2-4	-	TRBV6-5	CASSEFPNIQYF	TGTGCCAGCAGTGAATTTCCAAACATTCAGTACTTC
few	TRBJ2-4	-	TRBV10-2	CASSVGGLAKNIQYF	TGCGCCAGCAGTGTTGGGGGACTAGCCAAAAACATTCAGTACTTC
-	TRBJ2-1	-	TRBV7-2	CASSFRRYEQFF	TGTGCCAGCAGCTTTCGGCGATATGAGCAGTTCTTC
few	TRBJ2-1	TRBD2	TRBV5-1	CASRLAGTRNEQFF	TGCGCCAGCCGACTAGCGGGAACGCGGAATGAGCAGTTCTTC
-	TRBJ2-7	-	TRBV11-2	CASSLDGVEQYF	TGTGCCAGCAGCTTAGATGGGGTCGAGCAGTACTTC